A single sample gave rise to the 3 T cell receptor beta chains below, sequenced in a study of blood T cell repertoires in COVID-19. Only in-frame clones appear in the TCRdb table, and some are missing; sequencing was by immunoSEQ multiplex PCR. Of about 440,000 clones in the sample, roughly nine tenths were seen once. Sequencing was done on a sample of PBMCs or T cells enriched from blood (not recorded which). These receptors all stem from a woman younger than 35 with acute COVID-19.

This chain's CDR3 is CASSLVGGSENTIYF. The CDR3 region has the DNA TGTGCCAGCAGCTTAGTTGGAGGGTCGGAAAACACCATATATTTT. The gene calls are TRBV7-9 and TRBJ1-3; D not resolved. The CDR3 has 15 amino acids. The ends were cut back, 1 base at V and 6 bases at J, with 13 bases in the middle. Germline V CDR1 and CDR2: SEHNR, FQNEAQ (reference sequence).

The chain is built from TRBV5-1 and TRBJ1-2, with 8 nucleotides matching TRBD1. This CDR3 is 13 amino acids long. Germline V gene sequence: CDR1 SGHRS, CDR2 YFSETQ. After removal of 7 bases from V and 8 bases from J, the junction contained 10 bases not matched to a gene. The CDR3 nucleotides read TGCGCCAGCTACCTGGACAGGGCGAGCGGCTACACCTTC. Translating gives CASYLDRASGYTF.

Note on this clone: The junction departs from germline at one end; a sequencing error may be responsible. Here the CDR3 DNA reads TGTGCTAGCAGCTTAGCCACGCGGGGGCCAAACCAAGAGACCCAGTACTTC. It is translated as CASSLATRGPNQETQYF. The genes are TRBV7-7 and TRBJ2-5; D possibly corresponds to TRBD2 (7 bases). Germline V CDR1 and CDR2: SSHAT, FNYEAQ (reference sequence). CDR3 length: 17 amino acids.